The 9 T cell receptor beta chains in this list originate from one sample, sequenced in a study of PD-1 blockade in mismatch repair-deficient tumors. This table comes from immunoSEQ multiplex PCR, and its TCRdb copy is limited to in-frame clones, with some not included. The profile shows about 63,000 clones, around 89% of them singletons. Source: peripheral blood, taken 52 weeks after starting pembrolizumab. The receptors were gathered from an adult with mismatch repair-deficient cancer.

The J gene is TRBJ1-5, the V gene TRBV4-1; TRBD1 matches 8 bases. Germline CDR1 is MGHRA and CDR2 is YSYEKL. V lost 0 bases to trimming and J lost 1 base; unmatched junction nucleotides: 8. The CDR3 extends over 18 amino acids. The CDR3 is CASSQEPDRGRSNQPQHF. In nucleotides, the CDR3 is TGCGCCAGCAGCCAAGAACCCGACAGGGGAAGAAGCAATCAGCCCCAGCATTTT.

This clone was detected once. The chain joins TRBV28 to TRBJ1-4; 8 nucleotides line up with TRBD1. This CDR3 has 13 amino acids. Germline trimming cut 6 bases from V and 8 bases from J; bases unmatched to any gene: 5. The V gene's germline CDR1 is MDHEN and CDR2 SYDVKM. CDR3 residues: CASSWDRREKLFF. Written as DNA, the CDR3 is TGTGCCAGCAGCTGGGACAGGAGGGAAAAACTGTTTTTT.

This chain links TRBV5-6 with TRBJ2-7; D not resolved. Germline loops: CDR1 SGHDT, CDR2 YYEEEE. This CDR3 contains 13 residues. The V gene lost 0 bases and the J gene lost 4 bases, with 8 bases spanning the gap. CDR3 loop: CASSLGYGYEQYF. DNA of the CDR3: TGTGCCAGCAGCTTGGGTTACGGGTACGAGCAGTACTTC.

This clone was seen more than once but under ten times. V and J are TRBV28 and TRBJ1-5; 8 bases are a match to TRBD1. The junction had 9 bases not matched to a gene; V was cut back by 5 bases and J by 9 bases. This CDR3 has 14 residues. Germline V lookup: CDR1 MDHEN, CDR2 SYDVKM. The CDR3 spells CASSTLDRVGPQHF. CDR3 bases: TGTGCCAGCAGTACACTGGACAGGGTTGGGCCCCAGCATTTT. The full variable domain, with the rest looked up from reference TRBV28 and TRBJ1-5, is DVKVTQSSRYLVKRTGEKVFLECVQDMDHENMFWYRQDPGLGLRLIYFSYDVKMKEKGDIPEGYSVSREKKERFSLILESASTNQTSMYLCASSTLDRVGPQHFGDGTRLSIL.

This chain uses TRBV12-5 with TRBJ2-5; 7 positions match TRBD2. The CDR3 is made up of 16 amino acids. Looked up from germline, CDR1 is LGHNT and CDR2 is FRNRAP. With V trimmed by 5 bases and J by 2 bases, 11 bases remained unmatched. Here the CDR3 DNA reads TGTGCTAGTGGTCACCCCTGGGGGGGGGTACAAGAGACCCAGTACTTC. The encoded protein is CASGHPWGGVQETQYF.

In this sample, this clone turned up once. The V gene is TRBV11-2, the J gene TRBJ2-7; no clear D gene. CDR3 length: 14 residues. Trimming cost V 1 base and J 2 bases, with 9 bases left between them. The germline V gene encodes CDR1 SGHAT and CDR2 FQNNGV. The CDR3 region has the DNA TGTGCCAGCAGCTTAGTTCCCCTACCCTACGAGCAGTACTTC. Protein product: CASSLVPLPYEQYF. The full variable domain, rest sourced from reference TRBV11-2 and TRBJ2-7, is EAGVAQSPRYKIIEKRQSVAFWCNPISGHATLYWYQQILGQGPKLLIQFQNNGVVDDSQLPKDRFSAERLKGVDSTLKIQPAKLEDSAVYLCASSLVPLPYEQYFGPGTRLTVT.

This clone was detected only a few times. The genes are TRBV7-2 and TRBJ2-7; D gene unclear. V was cut by 1 base and J by 3 bases, with 7 bases left in between. CDR3 length equals 13 residues. Germline values: CDR1 SGHTA, CDR2 FQGNSA. CDR3 region: CASSLVISYEQYF. DNA of the CDR3: TGTGCCAGCAGCTTAGTGATCAGCTACGAGCAGTACTTC.

The chain uses TRBV10-3 and TRBJ2-1, with D possibly TRBD1 on 6 matching bases. CDR3 length equals 14 residues. Trimming took off 10 bases at V and 0 bases at J, with 13 bases between the two ends. Germline CDR1 reads ENHRY; CDR2 reads SYGVKD. The CDR3 DNA reads TGTGCCAGCCGGGACACTCCCTCCTACAATGAGCAGTTCTTC. Translation gives CASRDTPSYNEQFF.

This clone turned up a few times. The V gene is TRBV11-3, the J gene TRBJ2-2; TRBD2 matches at 7 bases. The germline V gene encodes CDR1 SGHNT and CDR2 YENEEA. The CDR3 is made up of 14 amino acids. J lost 7 bases, V lost 5 bases, and 7 bases had no gene match. The CDR3 nucleotides are TGTGCCAGCAGCCCCGGACTAGGATTCGGGGAGCTGTTTTTT. This gives the protein CASSPGLGFGELFF.